These 11 T cell receptor beta chains were all obtained from the same sample, sequenced in a study of T cells in localized non-small cell lung cancer. TCRdb's copy holds only in-frame clones and misses some; the assay was immunoSEQ multiplex PCR. The repertoire has about 52,000 clones, more than 85% of them found once; the top ten carry roughly a sixth. Sequenced material: PBMCs, taken before any cancer treatment. These receptors came from a female donor with stage II lung adenocarcinoma.

The CDR3 sequence is CASSDLGRGRYNEQFF. The CDR3 DNA is TGCGCCAGCAGTGACCTAGGGCGGGGGCGGTACAATGAGCAGTTCTTC. The chain links TRBV4-1 to TRBJ2-1, with a weak D call TRBD2 (7 bases). The CDR3 covers 16 residues. V lost 6 bases, J lost 4 bases, and 19 bases lay in between. The germline gives CDR1 MGHRA, CDR2 YSYEKL.

The chain combines TRBV5-4 with TRBJ2-7; 7 bases agree with TRBD1. J was trimmed by 4 bases and V by 2 bases; bases with no gene match: 3. The length of the CDR3 is 13 residues. The germline V gene has CDR1 SGHNT and CDR2 YYREEE (reference sequence). For the CDR3, the DNA is TGTGCCAGCAGCTTTGGCAGGGGGTACGAGCAGTACTTC. It encodes CASSFGRGYEQYF.

This sequence joins TRBV7-8 and TRBJ2-1; D perhaps matches TRBD2 (5 bases). This CDR3 has 14 residues. The ends were cut back, 5 bases at V and 6 bases at J, with 14 bases in the middle. The germline V gene has CDR1 SGHVS and CDR2 FQNEAQ. The CDR3 spells CASSPFKAGNEQFF. CDR3 sequence (DNA): TGTGCCAGCAGCCCCTTTAAGGCGGGCAATGAGCAGTTCTTC.

This clone was counted a few times. For the CDR3, the DNA is TGCGCCAGCAGCCCGCTGGGACAGGGGGCCGGTGGCTACACCTTC. This sequence encodes CASSPLGQGAGGYTF. The chain couples TRBV4-1 to TRBJ1-2, with TRBD1 matching 12 bases. Unmatched junction bases numbered 7, after V lost 4 bases and J lost 7 bases. Germline V gene data show CDR1 as MGHRA and CDR2 as YSYEKL. The CDR3 totals 15 residues.

This sequence joins TRBV10-3 and TRBJ2-7; D might be TRBD1 or TRBD2, each matching 5 bases. Germline lookup yields CDR1 ENHRY and CDR2 SYGVKD. The CDR3 is 16 amino acids. The V end was cut by 0 bases, the J end by 4 bases, with 16 bases between. In DNA form, the CDR3 reads TGTGCCATCAGTGAGTCTGGTTACAAGGGGAGATACGAGCAGTACTTC. Its protein product is CAISESGYKGRYEQYF.

The chain has TRBV19 and TRBJ1-2; TRBD1 agrees at 7 bases. With 3 bases clipped from V and 1 base from J, the junction kept 5 bases outside the gene matches. The germline V gene encodes CDR1 LNHDA and CDR2 SQIVND (reference sequence). CDR3 length equals 15 residues. CDR3 amino acids: CASSILRGHNYGYTF. Written as DNA, the CDR3 is TGTGCCAGTAGTATTTTGAGGGGGCATAACTATGGCTACACCTTC.

This chain connects TRBV6-6 to TRBJ2-7, with D tentatively TRBD1 (5 bases). The CDR3 totals 14 residues. CDR1 and CDR2 from the germline V gene are MNHNY and SVGAGI (reference sequence). V lost 0 bases and J lost 3, with 9 bases in between. In nucleotides, the CDR3 is TGTGCCAGCAGTTACTCGGGGCCAGGCTACGAGCAGTACTTC. This encodes CASSYSGPGYEQYF.

The V gene is TRBV7-9, the J gene TRBJ1-2; 7 positions agree with TRBD1. J gave up 4 bases and V 8 bases, and 13 bases lay outside the gene matches. Germline CDR1 reads SEHNR; CDR2 reads FQNEAQ (reference sequence). This CDR3 spans 15 amino acids. CDR3 in amino acids: CASRPQGGAAYGYTF. The CDR3 DNA is TGTGCCAGCCGCCCGCAGGGGGGCGCCGCCTATGGCTACACCTTC. Variable domain in full (rest from reference TRBV7-9 and TRBJ1-2): DTGVSQNPRHKITKRGQNVTFRCDPISEHNRLYWYRQTLGQGPEFLTYFQNEAQLEKSRLLSDRFSAERPKGSFSTLEIQRTEQGDSAMYLCASRPQGGAAYGYTFGSGTRLTVV.

This chain uses TRBV4-1 with TRBJ2-7; 7 positions match TRBD1. This CDR3 has 15 residues. Germline values: CDR1 MGHRA, CDR2 YSYEKL. The trim removed 4 bases at V and 5 bases at J, leaving 11 bases unmatched. CDR3 sequence: CASSLLSRGLDEQYF. The CDR3 nucleotides read TGCGCCAGCAGCCTTCTCTCGAGGGGGCTGGACGAGCAGTACTTC.

The chain combines TRBV5-1 with TRBJ2-7, with TRBD1 as a possible D gene (5 bases). The CDR3 runs to 12 residues. Looked up from germline, CDR1 is SGHRS and CDR2 is YFSETQ. Trimming took 1 base from V and 3 from J, leaving 5 bases between them. The CDR3 region is CASSLQGYEQYF. CDR3 bases: TGCGCCAGCAGCTTGCAGGGCTACGAGCAGTACTTC.

This sequence joins TRBV10-3 and TRBJ1-5, with 7 positions matching TRBD1. Per the germline V gene, CDR1 is ENHRY and CDR2 is SYGVKD. With V trimmed by 8 bases and J by 4 bases, 5 bases remained unmatched. This CDR3 is built from 13 residues. The CDR3 bases are TGTGCCATCGGGGGGACAGTAAATCAGCCCCAGCATTTT. Translated, it gives CAIGGTVNQPQHF.